This T cell receptor (beta chain) derives from a study of shared clonotypes between healthy human individuals. Broader study findings: The rarefaction results pointed to incomplete sorted-subset sequencing despite large depth. Sharing of clonotypes among donors was expected to vary with sequencing depth. Between a handful of donors, naive CD4 clonotypes were shared at a level of about 5%.

This clone was detected once. Antigen unknown. Other DNA sequences in the sample encode the same CDR3. The authors loaded roughly 180 ng DNA, about 30,000 T cell genomes, into sorted-subset replicate PCRs. Clones were sequenced by immunoSEQ multiplex PCR, and TCRdb holds only the in-frame ones, with some missing. The table shows about 2.4 million clones, with roughly 93% occurring only once. Between the trimmed V and J ends, which lost 3 bases and 0 bases, there was a span of 4 bases. The CDR3 has 12 amino acids. Germline CDR1 is SQVTM and CDR2 is ANQGSEA. The chain has TRBV29-1 and TRBJ2-3; the D is unclear. The specimen was naive CD4+ T cells from PBMCs. The subset here: CD45RA+ positively selected. The sequence was collected from a man aged 18 to 29 in good health. Some clones in this sample may be carry-over from other donors' samples. CDR3 DNA sequence: TGCAGCGTTGACTATAGCACAGATACGCAGTATTTT. As protein: CSVDYSTDTQYF.